This TCR beta chain was sequenced in a study of shared clonotypes between healthy human individuals. Selected positively for CCR7 and CD45RO-negative, naive CD8 cells excluded terminally differentiated effector memory CD45RA+ cells. Recent vaccinations or acute infections were absent in the healthy HIV-negative adult donors. Note on this clone: The sample contains more than one DNA sequence encoding this CDR3.

Sequenced by immunoSEQ multiplex PCR; TCRdb stores in-frame clones only, minus some. The data show 1.5 million to 2.5 million clones, about 95% seen once. Input material: naive CD8+ T cells sorted from blood. The sequence was obtained from a man between 18 and 35 years old in good health.

The chain's CDR3 is CASSVAGGGTDTQYF. The CDR3 nucleotides read TGTGCCAGCAGCGTAGCGGGAGGGGGAACAGATACGCAGTATTTT. This chain joins TRBV9 and TRBJ2-3; TRBD2 agrees at 8 bases. V was clipped by 0 bases and J by 3 bases; unmatched bases: 3. Germline CDR1 SGDLS, CDR2 YYNGEE. The CDR3 consists of 15 residues.